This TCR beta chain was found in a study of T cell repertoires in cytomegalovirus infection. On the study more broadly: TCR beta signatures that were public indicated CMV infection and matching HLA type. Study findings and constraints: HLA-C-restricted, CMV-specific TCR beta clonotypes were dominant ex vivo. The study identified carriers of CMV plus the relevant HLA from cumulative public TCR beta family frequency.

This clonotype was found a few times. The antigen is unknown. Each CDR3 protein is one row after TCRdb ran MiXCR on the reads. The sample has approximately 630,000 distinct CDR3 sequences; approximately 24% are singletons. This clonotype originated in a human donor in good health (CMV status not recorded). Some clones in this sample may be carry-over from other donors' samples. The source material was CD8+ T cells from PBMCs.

CDR3 nucleotides: TGTGCCAGCAGCAAACGGACAGGGGCTGGAAACACCATATATTTT. Residues: CASSKRTGAGNTIYF. The rearrangement joins TRBV14 to TRBJ1-3; TRBD1 matches at 9 bases. The CDR3 is 15 amino acids. After removal of 5 bases from V and 2 bases from J, the junction contained 4 bases not matched to a gene. Per the germline V gene, CDR1 is SGHDN and CDR2 is FVKESK.